This T cell receptor beta chain was identified in a study of cytomegalovirus exposure and HLA in healthy donors. Regarding the study as a whole: A later analysis found common viral pathogens apparently linked to several of the most significant clusters. It is likely that the observed cluster of highly shared sequence variants was a sequencing artifact.

In regard to this clone: What it recognizes is unknown.

V lost 6 bases and J 0 bases, leaving 12 bases between the germline ends. This CDR3 comprises 15 residues. CDR1 is SEHNR, CDR2 FQNEAQ, per germline (reference sequence). The PCR employed 60 Vbeta primers together with 13 Jbeta primers. The data were produced by immunoSEQ multiplex PCR, yet TCRdb's version contains in-frame clones alone and is incomplete. The table records about 150,000 clones, more than 60% of them present only once. The chain uses TRBV7-9 and TRBJ2-1; D might be TRBD2 (5 bases). This clonotype originated in a woman in her 40s in good health and CMV-seronegative. The specimen was PBMCs. The CDR3 spells CASSSIGSSYNEQFF. CDR3 DNA sequence: TGTGCCAGCAGTTCCATAGGGAGCTCCTACAATGAGCAGTTCTTC.